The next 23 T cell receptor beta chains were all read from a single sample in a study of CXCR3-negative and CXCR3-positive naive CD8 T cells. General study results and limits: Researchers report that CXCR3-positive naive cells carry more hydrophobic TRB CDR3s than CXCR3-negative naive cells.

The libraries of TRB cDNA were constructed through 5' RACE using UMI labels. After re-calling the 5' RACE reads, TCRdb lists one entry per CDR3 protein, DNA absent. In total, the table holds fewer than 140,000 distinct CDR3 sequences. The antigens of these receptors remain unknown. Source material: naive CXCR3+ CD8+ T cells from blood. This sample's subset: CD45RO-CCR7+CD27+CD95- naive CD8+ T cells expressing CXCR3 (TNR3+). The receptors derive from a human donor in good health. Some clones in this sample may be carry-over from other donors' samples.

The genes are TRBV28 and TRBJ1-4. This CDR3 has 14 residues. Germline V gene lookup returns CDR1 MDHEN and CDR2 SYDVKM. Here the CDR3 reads CASSSITTNEKLFF.

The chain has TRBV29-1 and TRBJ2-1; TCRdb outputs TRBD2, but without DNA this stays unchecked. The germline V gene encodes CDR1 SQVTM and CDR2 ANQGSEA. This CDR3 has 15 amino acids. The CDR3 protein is CSVDRRTSSYNEQFF.

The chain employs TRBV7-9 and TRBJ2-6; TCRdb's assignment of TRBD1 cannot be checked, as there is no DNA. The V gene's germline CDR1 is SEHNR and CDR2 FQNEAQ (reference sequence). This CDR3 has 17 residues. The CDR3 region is CASSLERGSTGANVLTF.

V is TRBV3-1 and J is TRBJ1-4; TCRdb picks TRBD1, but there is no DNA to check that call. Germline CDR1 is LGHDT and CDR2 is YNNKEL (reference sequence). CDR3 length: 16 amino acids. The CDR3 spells CASSQTWTGAAEKLFF.

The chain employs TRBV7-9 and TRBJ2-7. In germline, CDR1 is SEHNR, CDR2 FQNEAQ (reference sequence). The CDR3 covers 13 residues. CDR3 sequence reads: CASSSDQWGEQYF.

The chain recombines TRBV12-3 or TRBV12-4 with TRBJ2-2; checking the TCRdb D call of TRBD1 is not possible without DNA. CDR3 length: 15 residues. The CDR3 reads CASSLRGAWTGELFF.

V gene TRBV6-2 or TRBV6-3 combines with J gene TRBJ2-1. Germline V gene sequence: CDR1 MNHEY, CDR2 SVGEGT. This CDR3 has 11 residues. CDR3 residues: CAVGSYNEQFF.

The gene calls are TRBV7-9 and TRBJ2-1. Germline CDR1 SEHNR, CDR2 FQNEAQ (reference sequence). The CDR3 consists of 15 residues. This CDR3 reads CASSSDGTAYNEQFF. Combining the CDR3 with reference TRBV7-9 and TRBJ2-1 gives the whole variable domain DTGVSQNPRHKITKRGQNVTFRCDPISEHNRLYWYRQTLGQGPEFLTYFQNEAQLEKSRLLSDRFSAERPKGSFSTLEIQRTEQGDSAMYLCASSSDGTAYNEQFFGPGTRLTVL.

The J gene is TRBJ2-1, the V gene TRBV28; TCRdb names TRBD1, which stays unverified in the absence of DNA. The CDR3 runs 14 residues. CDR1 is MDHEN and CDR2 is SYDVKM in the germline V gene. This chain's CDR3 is CASTGRGGWNEQFF.

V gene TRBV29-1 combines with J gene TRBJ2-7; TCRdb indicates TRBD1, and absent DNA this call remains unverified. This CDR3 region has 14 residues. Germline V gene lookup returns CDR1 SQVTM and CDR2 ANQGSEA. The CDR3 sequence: CSAIDRGRGYEQYF.

The CDR3 reads CATGITPVGEQYF. This chain uses TRBV15 with TRBJ2-7; TCRdb picks TRBD2, but there is no DNA to check that call. The germline CDR1 and CDR2 sequences are LNHNV and YYDKDF (reference sequence). The CDR3 consists of 13 residues.

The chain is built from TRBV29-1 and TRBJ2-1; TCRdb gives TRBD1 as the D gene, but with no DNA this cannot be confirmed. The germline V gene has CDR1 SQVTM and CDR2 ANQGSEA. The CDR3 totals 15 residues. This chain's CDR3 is CSALPRDRFYNEQFF.

The CDR3 sequence is CASQGARTEAFF. V and J are TRBV7-9 and TRBJ1-1; TCRdb reports TRBD1, a call that lacks DNA to check it against. This CDR3 has 12 residues. Germline loops: CDR1 SEHNR, CDR2 FQNEAQ (reference sequence).

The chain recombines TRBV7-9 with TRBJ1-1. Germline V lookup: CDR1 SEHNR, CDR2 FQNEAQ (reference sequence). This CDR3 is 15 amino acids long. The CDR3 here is CASSLVPERTDEAFF.

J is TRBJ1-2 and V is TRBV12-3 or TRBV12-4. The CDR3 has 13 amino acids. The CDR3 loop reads CASSLVGLYGYTF.

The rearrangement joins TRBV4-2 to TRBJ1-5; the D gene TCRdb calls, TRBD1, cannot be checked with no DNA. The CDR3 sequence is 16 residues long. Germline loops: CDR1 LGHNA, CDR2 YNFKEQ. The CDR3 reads CASSQELGQGGQPQHF.

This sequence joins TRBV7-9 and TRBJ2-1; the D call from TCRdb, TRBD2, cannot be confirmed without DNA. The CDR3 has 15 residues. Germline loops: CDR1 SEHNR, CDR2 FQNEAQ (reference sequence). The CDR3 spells CASSLLPGSYNEQFF.

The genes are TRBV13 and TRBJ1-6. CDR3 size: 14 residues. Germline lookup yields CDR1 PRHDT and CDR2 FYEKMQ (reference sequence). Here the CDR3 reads CASSPRALNSPLHF.

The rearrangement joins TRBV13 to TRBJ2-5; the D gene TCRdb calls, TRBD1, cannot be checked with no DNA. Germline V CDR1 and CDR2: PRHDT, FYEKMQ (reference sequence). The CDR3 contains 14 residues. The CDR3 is CASSQDRIQETQYF.

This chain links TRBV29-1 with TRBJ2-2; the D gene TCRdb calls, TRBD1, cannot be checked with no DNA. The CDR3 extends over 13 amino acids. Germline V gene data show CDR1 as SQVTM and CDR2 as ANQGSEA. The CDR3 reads CSALQGDTGELFF.

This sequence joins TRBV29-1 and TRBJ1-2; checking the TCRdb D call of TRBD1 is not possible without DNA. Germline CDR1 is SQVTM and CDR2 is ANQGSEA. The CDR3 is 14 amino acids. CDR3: CSLFRGGQKDGYTF.

The CDR3 here is CASSLAGSTNEQFF. The V gene is TRBV5-1, the J gene TRBJ2-1; TCRdb indicates TRBD2, and absent DNA this call remains unverified. The CDR3 runs 14 residues. The germline V gene encodes CDR1 SGHRS and CDR2 YFSETQ.

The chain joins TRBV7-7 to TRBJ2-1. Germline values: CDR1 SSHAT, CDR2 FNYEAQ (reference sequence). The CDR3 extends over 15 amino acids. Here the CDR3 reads CASSNLNSKADEQFF.